Sequencing of this T cell receptor beta chain was carried out in a study of T cells in localized non-small cell lung cancer. Study-wide points: Uninvolved adjacent lung had the highest recorded T cell clonality, with tumor below it.

This clone is labeled medium-sized. What it binds is unknown. Data came from immunoSEQ multiplex PCR; TCRdb stores just in-frame clones and leaves some out. The repertoire includes some 1,000 clones, under 20% of them detected once, and roughly a sixth sits in the top ten. Germline V gene data show CDR1 as MNHGY and CDR2 as SAAAGT. The V and J ends lost 5 bases and 2 bases, in that order; junction bases with no gene match: 11. The CDR3 is 16 residues long. Sequenced material: normal lung tissue next to the tumor, taken before any cancer treatment. The V gene is TRBV6-8, the J gene TRBJ1-2, with 7 bases lining up with TRBD1. The clonotype originates from a female donor older than 55 with stage II squamous cell lung carcinoma. CDR3 sequence: CASSVDPEQGNYGYTF. Written as DNA, the CDR3 is TGTGCCAGCAGTGTAGACCCTGAACAGGGGAACTATGGCTACACCTTC.